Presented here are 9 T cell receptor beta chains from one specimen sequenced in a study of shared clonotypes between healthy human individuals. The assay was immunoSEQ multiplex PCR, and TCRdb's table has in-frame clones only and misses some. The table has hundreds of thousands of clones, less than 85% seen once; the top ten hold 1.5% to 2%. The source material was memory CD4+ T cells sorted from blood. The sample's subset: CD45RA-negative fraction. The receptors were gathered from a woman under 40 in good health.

DNA of the CDR3: TGTGCCAGCAGCTTACTCGGGGGCGGATATGGCTACACCTTC. Translation: CASSLLGGGYGYTF. The chain couples TRBV7-9 to TRBJ1-2, with D possibly TRBD1 on 6 matching bases. Germline assignment: CDR1 SEHNR and CDR2 FQNEAQ (reference sequence). V shed 2 bases and J shed 5 bases, with 12 bases lying between them. The CDR3 loop spans 14 amino acids.

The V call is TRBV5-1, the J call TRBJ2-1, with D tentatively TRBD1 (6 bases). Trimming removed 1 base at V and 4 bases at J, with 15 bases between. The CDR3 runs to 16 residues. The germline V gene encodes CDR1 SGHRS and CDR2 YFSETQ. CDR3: CASSLSWTARYNEQFF. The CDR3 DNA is TGCGCCAGCAGCTTGTCTTGGACAGCCCGTTACAATGAGCAGTTCTTC.

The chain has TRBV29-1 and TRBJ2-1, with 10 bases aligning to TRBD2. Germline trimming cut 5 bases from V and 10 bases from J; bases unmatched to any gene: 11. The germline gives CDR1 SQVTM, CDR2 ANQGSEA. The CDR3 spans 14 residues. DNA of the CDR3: TGCAGCGTTTCGGTAGCGGGAGCGGGGGGGGAGCAGTTCTTC. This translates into CSVSVAGAGGEQFF.

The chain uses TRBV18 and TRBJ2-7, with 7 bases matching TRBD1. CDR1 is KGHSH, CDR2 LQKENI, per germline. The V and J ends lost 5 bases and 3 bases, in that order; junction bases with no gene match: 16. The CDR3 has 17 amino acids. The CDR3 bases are TGTGCCAGCTCAACGACCACAGGGGAACCAAGGAACTACGAGCAGTACTTC. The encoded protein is CASSTTTGEPRNYEQYF.

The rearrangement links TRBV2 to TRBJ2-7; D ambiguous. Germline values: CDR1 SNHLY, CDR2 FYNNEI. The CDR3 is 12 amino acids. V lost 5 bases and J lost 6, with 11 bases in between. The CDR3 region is CASSWMVREQYF. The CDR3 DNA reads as TGTGCCAGCAGTTGGATGGTCCGCGAGCAGTACTTC.

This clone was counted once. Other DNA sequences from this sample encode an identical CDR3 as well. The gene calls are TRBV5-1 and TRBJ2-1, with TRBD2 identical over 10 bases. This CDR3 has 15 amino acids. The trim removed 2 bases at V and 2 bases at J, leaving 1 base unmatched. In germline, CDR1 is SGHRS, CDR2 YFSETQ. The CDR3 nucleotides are TGCGCCAGCAGCTTAACTAGCGGGACCTACAATGAGCAGTTCTTC. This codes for CASSLTSGTYNEQFF.

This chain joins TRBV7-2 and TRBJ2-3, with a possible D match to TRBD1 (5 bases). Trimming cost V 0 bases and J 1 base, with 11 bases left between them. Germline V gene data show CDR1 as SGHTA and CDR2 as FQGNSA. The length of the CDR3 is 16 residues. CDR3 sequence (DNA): TGTGCCAGCAGCTTAGCGTGGGGCCCTGGCACAGATACGCAGTATTTT. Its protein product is CASSLAWGPGTDTQYF.

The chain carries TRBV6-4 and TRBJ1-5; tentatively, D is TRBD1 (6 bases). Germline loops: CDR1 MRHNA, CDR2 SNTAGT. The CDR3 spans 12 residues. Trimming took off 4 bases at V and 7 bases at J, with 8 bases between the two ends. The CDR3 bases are TGTGCCAGCAGTGCGGACAGACAGCCCCAGCATTTT. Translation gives CASSADRQPQHF.

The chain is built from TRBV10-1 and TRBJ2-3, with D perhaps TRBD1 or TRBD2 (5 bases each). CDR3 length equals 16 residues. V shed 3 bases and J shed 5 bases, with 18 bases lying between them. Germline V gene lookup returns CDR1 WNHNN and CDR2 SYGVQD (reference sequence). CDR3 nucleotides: TGCGCCAGCAGTGAACACGGGACGGACGTTCTAGATACGCAGTATTTT. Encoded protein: CASSEHGTDVLDTQYF.